Below are 12 T cell receptor beta chains sequenced from a single sample in a study of blood T cell repertoires in COVID-19. Sequenced by immunoSEQ multiplex PCR; TCRdb stores in-frame clones only, minus some. This table holds 250,000 to 350,000 clones, approximately 86% found once. The specimen was peripheral blood. The source is a young man with active or convalescent COVID-19.

The chain combines TRBV19 with TRBJ2-7; 7 bases are a match to TRBD1. Germline assignment: CDR1 LNHDA and CDR2 SQIVND (reference sequence). V lost 5 bases and J lost 1; bases outside the gene matches: 11. This CDR3 has 16 amino acids. CDR3 in DNA: TGTGCCAGTAGTCCTCGGGACAGTCAGGTATCCTACGAGCAGTACTTC. The encoded protein is CASSPRDSQVSYEQYF.

V and J are TRBV7-2 and TRBJ1-3, with D hard to call. V was pared by 10 bases and J by 4 bases, with 14 bases between. The CDR3 runs 13 residues. Per the germline V gene, CDR1 is SGHTA and CDR2 is FQGNSA. In DNA form, the CDR3 reads TGTGCCACTACGGCGGGGTGGGGAAACACCATATATTTT. This codes for CATTAGWGNTIYF.

The V and J genes are TRBV10-3 and TRBJ1-2; D unclear. The germline gives CDR1 ENHRY, CDR2 SYGVKD. V was trimmed by 10 bases and J by 5 bases, leaving 17 bases between them. The CDR3 is 13 amino acids. The CDR3 loop reads CATMRELLYGYTF. The CDR3 nucleotides are TGTGCCACTATGAGGGAGCTACTGTATGGCTACACCTTC.

This clone was counted a single time. The V call is TRBV4-1, the J call TRBJ1-2, with TRBD1 matching over 7 bases. Germline V lookup: CDR1 MGHRA, CDR2 YSYEKL. The CDR3 consists of 13 residues. The ends lost 1 base at V and 12 bases at J; junction bases unmatched: 8. In DNA form, the CDR3 reads TGCGCCAGCAGCCAAGTGGACAGGAGCTTGGACACCTTC. Amino acids: CASSQVDRSLDTF.

The rearrangement uses TRBV7-9 and TRBJ2-3; 9 bases agree with TRBD1. CDR1 is SEHNR and CDR2 is FQNEAQ in the germline V gene (reference sequence). Trimming took 4 bases from V and 3 from J; bases not matched to a gene: 8. CDR3 length: 16 residues. In DNA, the CDR3 is TGTGCCAGCAGCTCCGGGGACAGGGAATTTACAGATACGCAGTATTTT. It specifies CASSSGDREFTDTQYF. Based on the CDR3 plus reference TRBV7-9 and TRBJ2-3, the full variable domain is DTGVSQNPRHKITKRGQNVTFRCDPISEHNRLYWYRQTLGQGPEFLTYFQNEAQLEKSRLLSDRFSAERPKGSFSTLEIQRTEQGDSAMYLCASSSGDREFTDTQYFGPGTRLTVL.

This chain uses TRBV7-8 with TRBJ2-3; 7 bases map to TRBD2. CDR1 is SGHVS, CDR2 FQNEAQ, per germline. Trimming at V came to 6 bases and at J to 3 bases, leaving 12 bases not matched to a gene. The CDR3 consists of 16 residues. The CDR3 DNA sequence: TGTGCCAGCAGGCTAAGCGGGAACCAACAAACAGATACGCAGTATTTT. This sequence encodes CASRLSGNQQTDTQYF.

The CDR3 region is CASSRAEETQYF. Here the CDR3 DNA reads TGTGCCAGCAGCCGGGCGGAGGAGACCCAGTACTTC. The rearrangement uses TRBV7-8 and TRBJ2-5; no reliable D call. Germline CDR1 and CDR2: SGHVS and FQNEAQ. V was cut by 5 bases and J by 5 bases, with 9 bases left in between. The CDR3 has 12 residues.

This clone was seen only a few times. The genes are TRBV4-1 and TRBJ2-7; 8 bases are a match to TRBD1. The CDR3 runs to 12 residues. Germline-derived CDR1 and CDR2 are MGHRA and YSYEKL. After removal of 5 bases from V and 5 bases from J, the junction contained 2 bases not matched to a gene. CDR3 amino acids: CASSSTGDEQYF. In DNA, the CDR3 is TGCGCCAGCAGCTCGACAGGGGACGAGCAGTACTTC.

The CDR3 here is CASSNPRGQGKTGELFF. The CDR3 DNA sequence: TGCGCCAGCAGCAACCCAAGGGGTCAGGGTAAAACCGGGGAGCTGTTTTTT. This sequence joins TRBV4-3 and TRBJ2-2, with D perhaps matching TRBD1 (5 bases). Germline CDR1 is LGHNA and CDR2 is YSLEER. Between the trimmed V and J ends, which lost 5 bases and 5 bases, there was a span of 21 bases. The CDR3 loop spans 17 amino acids.

This clone was seen only a few times. The DNA for the CDR3 is TGTGCCAGTACCAGGACAGGGGGTGCGGCTAATGAAAAACTGTTTTTT. Its protein product is CASTRTGGAANEKLFF. J is TRBJ1-4 and V is TRBV19; 10 nucleotides agree with TRBD1. This CDR3 comprises 16 residues. Germline V gene sequence: CDR1 LNHDA, CDR2 SQIVND (reference sequence). Trimming removed 7 bases from V and 3 bases from J; junction bases left unmatched: 8.

The V and J genes are TRBV24-1 and TRBJ2-2; the match to TRBD2 covers 11 bases. V trimming: 3 bases; J trimming: 5 bases; junction bases outside the gene matches: 7. This CDR3 comprises 17 residues. Germline V gives CDR1 KGHDR, CDR2 SFDVKD. CDR3 sequence reads: CATSDPVAGGQTGELFF. CDR3 sequence (DNA): TGTGCCACCAGTGATCCAGTAGCGGGGGGGCAGACCGGGGAGCTGTTTTTT.

J is TRBJ2-2 and V is TRBV6-5, with a weak D call TRBD2 (5 bases). Trimming stripped 7 bases from V and 3 bases from J, with 15 bases between. The CDR3 sequence is 15 residues long. Germline V gene data show CDR1 as MNHEY and CDR2 as SVGAGI. The CDR3 sequence: CASTHGVSDTGELFF. CDR3 nucleotides: TGTGCCAGCACCCACGGGGTTTCGGACACCGGGGAGCTGTTTTTT.